This T cell receptor (beta chain) was retrieved from a study of T cells after yellow fever vaccination. Notes on the study in general: Repertoires sorted by FACS could include abundant clonotypes that are contaminants from the bulk population.

The germline CDR1 and CDR2 sequences are SQVTM and ANQGSEA. Trimming removed 6 bases from V and 6 bases from J, with 18 bases in between. This CDR3 region has 14 residues. This clonotype was detected a few times. Its antigen is unidentified. Universal primer sites and UMIs were introduced during 5'RACE template-switching synthesis of TCR cDNA. TCRdb fed the 5' RACE reads into MiXCR, producing one record per CDR3 protein. This sample has roughly 250,000 distinct CDR3 sequences, with 13% found just once. V gene TRBV29-1 combines with J gene TRBJ2-4, with D tentatively TRBD1 (5 bases). The sample consisted of CD4+ T cells sorted from PBMCs, taken 45 days after the yellow fever booster vaccination. The sequence came from a young man who received the YFV17D yellow fever vaccine. The CDR3 nucleotides are TGCAGCGTGAAGAGGCGAGGCCAGGGAAACATTCAGTACTTC. This codes for CSVKRRGQGNIQYF.